A selection of T cell receptor beta chains follows, all from one sample in a study of T cells in localized non-small cell lung cancer. Assay: immunoSEQ multiplex PCR; the TCRdb copy retains only in-frame clones and omits some. The data contain about 54,000 clones, roughly four fifths of them singletons. The sample here was peripheral blood, taken before any cancer treatment. The source is a female donor over 55 with stage II squamous cell lung carcinoma. CDR3s include the opening cysteine and the closing phenylalanine or tryptophan. The D gene is left open where the match is weak. Expanded clones get a size class; other rows say once, few or many, or leave the size out.

D gene: TRBD1
clone size: -
J gene: TRBJ1-5
V gene: TRBV6-5
CDR3 protein: CASSPGTGVRQPQHF
CDR3 DNA: TGTGCCAGCAGCCCCGGGACAGGGGTTCGGCAGCCCCAGCATTTT

D gene: -
clone size: -
J gene: TRBJ1-2
V gene: TRBV4-1
CDR3 protein: CASSQGDGNYGYTF
CDR3 DNA: TGCGCCAGCAGCCAAGGTGACGGTAACTATGGCTACACCTTC

D gene: -
clone size: -
J gene: TRBJ2-2
V gene: TRBV9
CDR3 protein: CASSVTEKSNTGELFF
CDR3 DNA: TGTGCCAGCAGCGTAACGGAGAAATCGAACACCGGGGAGCTGTTTTTT

D gene: TRBD2
clone size: few
J gene: TRBJ2-7
V gene: TRBV5-1
CDR3 protein: CASSYLADSYEQYF
CDR3 DNA: TGCGCCAGCAGTTATCTAGCGGACTCCTACGAGCAGTACTTC

D gene: TRBD1
clone size: -
J gene: TRBJ2-5
V gene: TRBV5-1
CDR3 protein: CASSPNRQGVGETQYF
CDR3 DNA: TGCGCCAGCAGTCCCAACCGACAGGGGGTCGGAGAGACCCAGTACTTC

D gene: -
clone size: -
J gene: TRBJ2-5
V gene: TRBV7-7
CDR3 protein: CASSQQYQETQYF
CDR3 DNA: TGTGCCAGCAGCCAACAGTACCAAGAGACCCAGTACTTC

D gene: TRBD1
clone size: few
J gene: TRBJ1-1
V gene: TRBV4-3
CDR3 protein: CASSRERTGKEYTEAFF
CDR3 DNA: TGCGCCAGCAGCCGAGAACGGACAGGGAAAGAGTACACTGAAGCTTTCTTT

D gene: -
clone size: -
J gene: TRBJ1-2
V gene: TRBV18
CDR3 protein: CASSPRGDTGSGYTF
CDR3 DNA: TGTGCCAGCTCACCACGGGGGGACACGGGAAGTGGCTACACCTTC

D gene: -
clone size: -
J gene: TRBJ2-7
V gene: TRBV6-6
CDR3 protein: CASRNGEQYF
CDR3 DNA: TGTGCCAGCAGGAACGGGGAGCAGTACTTC

D gene: -
clone size: -
J gene: TRBJ1-1
V gene: TRBV5-8
CDR3 protein: CASSLRREAPEAFF
CDR3 DNA: TGTGCCAGCAGCTTGAGACGGGAGGCACCTGAAGCTTTCTTT